The rows below give T cell receptor beta chains drawn from one sample of a study of T cells of healthy individuals. Each CDR3 protein gets one entry after TCRdb re-called the 5' RACE reads with MiXCR. The table shows over 95,000 distinct CDR3 sequences, with roughly a sixth occurring only once. These receptors were collected from a human donor in good health. The CDR3 runs from the conserved cysteine through the conserved F or W. A D gene is named only where the DNA matches it firmly. A clone size is listed for some rows: how often the clone was seen (once, few, many), or a class if it is expanded.

j_call d_call v_call clone_size cdr3_nt cdr3_aa
TRBJ2-7 - TRBV7-2 few TGTGCCAGCAGCTTGTTGGCTACTTCCTACGAGCAGTACTTC CASSLLATSYEQYF
TRBJ2-3 TRBD2 TRBV28 - TGTGCCAGCAGTTTAGGGCGGGAGCCAGATACGCAGTATTTT CASSLGREPDTQYF
TRBJ2-7 - TRBV12-3/TRBV12-4 many TGTGCCAGCAGTTTAGGTAGGAGCTCCTACGAGCAGTACTTC CASSLGRSSYEQYF
TRBJ1-6 TRBD1 TRBV6-5 - TGTGCCAGCAGTTACGTGACAGGGCTCCTCCACTTT CASSYVTGLLHF
TRBJ2-3 TRBD2 TRBV28 few TGTGCCAGCAGTCGACTAGCGGGAGGACCGGGGAAGGCGCAGTATTTT CASSRLAGGPGKAQYF
TRBJ2-7 - TRBV7-9 many TGTGCCAGCAGCTCTTGGCACGAGCAGTACTTC CASSSWHEQYF
TRBJ2-1 TRBD2 TRBV2 - TGTGCCAGCAGTGAAGCGGAGTTAGCGGGAAAGTTCTTC CASSEAELAGKFF
TRBJ2-5 - TRBV7-2 few TGTGCCAGCAGCGACTCGCGGGGTTATCAAGAGACCCAGTACTTC CASSDSRGYQETQYF
TRBJ2-3 TRBD2 TRBV7-2 - TGTGCCAGCAGCTGGATAGCGGGAACAGATACGCAGTATTTT CASSWIAGTDTQYF
TRBJ2-2 TRBD1 TRBV28 few TGTGCCAGCAGCTCTCCTCAAGGACAGGGGACAAACACCGGGGAGCTGTTTTTT CASSSPQGQGTNTGELFF
TRBJ2-7 TRBD1 TRBV15 - TGTGCCACCAGCAGAGATACCGGACAGGGGCTCTACGAGCAGTACTTC CATSRDTGQGLYEQYF
TRBJ2-4 TRBD2 TRBV27 few TGTGCCAGCAGTACTAGCGCTATCAAAAACATTCAGTACTTC CASSTSAIKNIQYF
TRBJ2-1 TRBD2 TRBV4-2 - TGTGCCAGCAGGGCGATAGCGGGTCCCTCCTACAATGAGCAGTTCTTC CASRAIAGPSYNEQFF
TRBJ2-7 TRBD1 TRBV28 - TGTGCCAGCAGTTCGACAGGGACCTCCTACGAGCAGTACTTC CASSSTGTSYEQYF
TRBJ2-1 - TRBV20-1 - TGCAGTGCTAGCGGGAGAGGCCTCAATGAGCAGTTCTTC CSASGRGLNEQFF
TRBJ2-7 TRBD2 TRBV20-1 few TGCAGCGGGTGGTCTAGCGGGATGTACGAGCAGTACTTC CSGWSSGMYEQYF
TRBJ1-1 TRBD1 TRBV10-3 few TGTGCCATCAGTGCGAAACAGGGGACTGAAGCTTTCTTT CAISAKQGTEAFF
TRBJ1-5 TRBD1 TRBV5-1 many TGCGCCAGCAGCTTCGGCCAGGGGGATCAGCCCCAGCATTTT CASSFGQGDQPQHF
TRBJ1-4 - TRBV11-2 few TGTGCCAGCAGCTTATTTGGCGTGACTGAAAAACTGTTTTTT CASSLFGVTEKLFF
TRBJ2-7 - TRBV5-1 many TGCGCCAGCAAGGGGCCGGGACAAGGACCTTACGAGCAGTACTTC CASKGPGQGPYEQYF
TRBJ1-5 - TRBV12-3/TRBV12-4 few TGTGCCAGCAGTCCAAGAGCTCAGCCCCAGCATTTT CASSPRAQPQHF
TRBJ2-5 - TRBV9 few TGTGCCAGCAGCGTAATGGGCAGGGGACCTCCTGAGACCCAGTACTTC CASSVMGRGPPETQYF
TRBJ2-7 - TRBV29-1 - TGCAGCGTCGATGACCGCGGGTTGCACGAGCAGTACTTC CSVDDRGLHEQYF
TRBJ2-7 TRBD2 TRBV7-2 few TGTGCCAGCAGCTTAGTACCGGGGGGATCACTCGAGCAGTACTTC CASSLVPGGSLEQYF
TRBJ1-1 - TRBV28 - TGTGCCAGCAGTCTCGACGGGCCAGGGAACACTGAAGCTTTCTTT CASSLDGPGNTEAFF
TRBJ2-7 - TRBV20-1 - TGCAGTGGGGAGGCATCCCAAGCGGCCACCTACGAGCAGTACTTC CSGEASQAATYEQYF
TRBJ2-5 TRBD2 TRBV15 - TGTGCCACCAGCAGCATAGCGGGGACCCAGTACTTC CATSSIAGTQYF
TRBJ2-4 - TRBV6-2/TRBV6-3 few TGTGCCAGCAGTTACAGGGCATACGGAGGAAACATTCAGTACTTC CASSYRAYGGNIQYF
TRBJ1-5 - TRBV24-1 many TGTGCCACCAGTGAGTCGGGGGGCTTTAGCAATCAGCCCCAGCATTTT CATSESGGFSNQPQHF
TRBJ2-7 TRBD1 TRBV28 few TGTGCCAGCAGTTTATCGGGACAGGGGGCAAAAGAGCAGTACTTC CASSLSGQGAKEQYF
TRBJ1-5 TRBD1 TRBV18 few TGTGCCAGCTCACAAACAGGGGACCAGCCCCAGCATTTT CASSQTGDQPQHF
TRBJ1-2 - TRBV6-4 - TGTGCCAGCAGCCCGACCCAGAGATTTAACTATGGCTACACCTTC CASSPTQRFNYGYTF
TRBJ1-1 - TRBV7-8 - TGTGCCAGCAGCTTAAAAGAACGGGGGGAAGCTTTCTTT CASSLKERGEAFF
TRBJ2-3 - TRBV7-6 few TGTGCCAGCAGCTCCCCGGGAACTAGCACAGATACGCAGTATTTT CASSSPGTSTDTQYF
TRBJ1-5 - TRBV15 few TGTGCCACCAGCAGAGGGGTGGGCAATCAGCCCCAGCATTTT CATSRGVGNQPQHF
TRBJ1-2 - TRBV20-1 many TGCAGTGCTATCCCCCCCCTTGGTGGCTACACCTTC CSAIPPLGGYTF
TRBJ2-3 TRBD2 TRBV9 many TGTGCCAGCAGCGTAGAGACTAGCGGGAGCGGTACGCAGTATTTT CASSVETSGSGTQYF
TRBJ1-1 - TRBV7-8 few TGTGCCAGCAGCTTAGACTGGGGGACTGAAGCTTTCTTT CASSLDWGTEAFF
TRBJ2-4 - TRBV29-1 - TGCAGCGTTGCCGAGGGGTATTTAGCCAAAAACATTCAGTACTTC CSVAEGYLAKNIQYF